The sample holds one count of the clone carrying this TCR beta chain. The antigen is unknown. Into every PCR, synthetic TCR analog templates were spiked. TCRdb's copy holds only in-frame clones and misses some; the assay was immunoSEQ multiplex PCR. This table has 35,000 to 45,000 clones, roughly 84% appearing once. The sample originates from a study of PD-L1 blockade in urothelial cancer. Study in general: Patients' prior chemotherapy regimens numbered 0 to 3. Analysis of blood occurred 3 weeks (second dose) and 6 weeks after treatment start.

Time point here: pretreatment peripheral blood. General study points: At 3 weeks on treatment, tumor-associated clones expanded more with durable benefit.

The clonotype comes from a donor over 35 with urothelial cancer. The sequencing used PBMCs, collected around atezolizumab (anti-PD-L1) treatment.

This CDR3 is CASSVVPSPYGNEQFF. CDR3 nucleotide sequence: TGTGCCAGCAGCGTAGTCCCCTCCCCCTACGGGAATGAGCAGTTCTTC. The chain carries TRBV9 and TRBJ2-1, with D hard to call. The V gene lost 0 bases and the J gene lost 7 bases, with 17 bases spanning the gap. Germline lookup yields CDR1 SGDLS and CDR2 YYNGEE. The CDR3 has 16 residues.